The source of this T cell receptor beta chain is a study of blood T cell repertoires in COVID-19. About the study: COVID-19 samples from acute and convalescent phases originated in the United States, Italy and Spain.

Measured with immunoSEQ multiplex PCR; TCRdb has only the in-frame clones, and not every one. This table has about 220,000 clones, around 81% appearing once. This receptor was taken from a woman in her sixties or seventies with acute or convalescent COVID-19. Sequenced sample: peripheral blood.

The CDR3 sequence: CASRLPSHKGNYGYTF. CDR3 DNA: TGTGCCAGCAGACTCCCTTCCCACAAGGGGAACTATGGCTACACCTTC. The rearrangement joins TRBV28 to TRBJ1-2; D may be TRBD1 (5 bases). Germline CDR1 MDHEN, CDR2 SYDVKM. Trimming shortened V by 6 bases and J by 2 bases, and 19 bases separated the two germline ends. The CDR3 contains 16 residues.